These 29 T cell receptor beta chains were all obtained from the same sample, sequenced in a study of T cells in Graves' hyperthyroidism and ophthalmopathy. RNA transcripts served as the template for amplifying TCR beta CDR3 regions. RT-PCR in the first round (using the HTBI primer set) targeted the TCR CDR3. TCRdb recomputed calls from the multiplex PCR reads with MiXCR, one row per CDR3 protein. The data contain a few hundred thousand distinct CDR3 sequences, about 14% of them seen just once; the ten biggest clones take up around 20%. Material for sequencing was blood. These TCRs come from a man under 40 with Graves' hyperthyroidism that later progressed to Graves' ophthalmopathy.

This clonotype was counted between two and nine times. V and J are TRBV10-1 and TRBJ2-3; D possibly uses TRBD1 or TRBD2 (6 bases each). Germline V gene data show CDR1 as WNHNN and CDR2 as SYGVQD (reference sequence). V was cut by 5 bases and J by 3 bases, with 12 bases left in between. The CDR3 runs 14 residues. Here the CDR3 reads CASSIGGETDTQYF. The CDR3 DNA reads as TGCGCCAGCAGTATCGGGGGCGAAACAGATACGCAGTATTTT.

This clonotype came up many times. V gene TRBV12-3 or TRBV12-4 combines with J gene TRBJ2-5; the D is unclear. The CDR3 covers 13 residues. Trimming took 6 bases from V and 5 from J, leaving 13 bases between them. CDR3 protein: CASSPLAWETQYF. The CDR3 DNA sequence: TGTGCCAGCAGCCCCTTGGCGTGGGAGACCCAGTACTTC.

The J gene is TRBJ2-2, the V gene TRBV9; D is unresolved. Trimming pared 2 bases from V and 4 bases from J, leaving 6 bases between. From germline, CDR1 is SGDLS and CDR2 YYNGEE. The CDR3 runs 13 residues. In nucleotides, the CDR3 is TGTGCCAGCAGCGTTGCAGGCACCGGGGAGCTGTTTTTT. It translates to CASSVAGTGELFF.

In its sample, this clonotype was seen a few times. CDR3 sequence: CSASGRISTDTQYF. Written as DNA, the CDR3 is TGCAGTGCTAGTGGACGGATTAGCACAGATACGCAGTATTTT. This rearrangement joins TRBV20-1 to TRBJ2-3; D is unclear. Trimming took 3 bases from V and 0 from J, leaving 10 bases between them. The CDR3 has 14 amino acids. The V gene's germline CDR1 is DFQATT and CDR2 SNEGSKA (reference sequence).

This clonotype showed up many times. In DNA, the CDR3 is TGTGCCAGCAGTTTGGAAGGTTACTACGAGCAGTACTTC. Its translation is CASSLEGYYEQYF. J is TRBJ2-7 and V is TRBV28; D gene uncertain. The V end was cut by 3 bases, the J end by 3 bases, with 9 bases between. The CDR3 sequence is 13 residues long. The germline gives CDR1 MDHEN, CDR2 SYDVKM.

This chain joins TRBV5-1 and TRBJ2-5, with 9 nucleotides matching TRBD2. The junction had 4 bases not matched to a gene; V was cut back by 0 bases and J by 4 bases. This CDR3 contains 15 residues. Germline CDR1 is SGHRS and CDR2 is YFSETQ. Here the CDR3 reads CASSLVPSGTETQYF. CDR3 bases: TGCGCCAGCAGCTTGGTTCCTAGCGGGACAGAGACCCAGTACTTC.

The table lists this clonotype with many counts. The chain links TRBV27 to TRBJ2-1; no clear D. The CDR3 covers 13 residues. V lost 4 bases and J 4 bases, leaving 8 bases between the germline ends. CDR1 is MNHEY and CDR2 is SMNVEV in the germline V gene (reference sequence). CDR3 residues: CASSSDLYNEQFF. CDR3 in DNA: TGTGCCAGCAGTTCAGACTTATACAATGAGCAGTTCTTC.

The rearrangement links TRBV5-1 to TRBJ2-2; D possibly corresponds to TRBD1 (5 bases). CDR3 length equals 14 residues. Trimming took off 2 bases at V and 5 bases at J, with 10 bases between the two ends. Per germline, CDR1 SGHRS and CDR2 YFSETQ. CDR3 sequence (DNA): TGCGCCAGCAGCTTAAATCGACAGACCGGGGAGCTGTTTTTT. Its protein is CASSLNRQTGELFF.

This clonotype appeared many times. The chain uses TRBV3-1 and TRBJ1-1; no clear D gene. The V end was cut by 1 base, the J end by 4 bases, with 7 bases between. The germline gives CDR1 LGHDT, CDR2 YNNKEL (reference sequence). The CDR3 sequence is 13 residues long. CDR3 sequence: CASSQVEATEAFF. The CDR3 coding sequence is TGTGCCAGCAGCCAAGTGGAGGCCACTGAAGCTTTCTTT.

This clonotype was observed at least ten times. This chain links TRBV12-5 with TRBJ2-7; D is undetermined. CDR3 length equals 12 residues. CDR1 and CDR2 (germline): LGHNT, FRNRAP. The V gene lost 6 bases and the J gene lost 4 bases, with 10 bases spanning the gap. This chain's CDR3 is CASGPVSYEQYF. The CDR3, as DNA: TGTGCTAGTGGCCCTGTTTCTTACGAGCAGTACTTC.

This clonotype was seen many times. CDR3 coding DNA: TGTGCCAGCGCTAGACAGGGAGGCACTGAAGCTTTCTTT. Translated: CASARQGGTEAFF. This sequence joins TRBV2 and TRBJ1-1; 7 positions agree with TRBD1. Trimming cost V 8 bases and J 4 bases; bases outside gene matches: 7. The CDR3 covers 13 residues. Germline CDR1 reads SNHLY; CDR2 reads FYNNEI.

This clonotype was counted ten times or more. This chain links TRBV28 with TRBJ1-5; 7 positions match TRBD1. Per germline, CDR1 MDHEN and CDR2 SYDVKM. J lost 1 base, V lost 5 bases, and 8 bases had no gene match. The CDR3 runs 16 residues. The CDR3 protein is CASSEQGKWSNQPQHF. The CDR3 region has the DNA TGTGCCAGCAGTGAACAGGGGAAGTGGAGCAATCAGCCCCAGCATTTT.

This clonotype was recorded at least ten times. The chain recombines TRBV27 with TRBJ1-6, with unresolved D. The CDR3 spans 14 residues. Trimming left V 6 bases short and J 6 bases short, with 12 bases between. Germline V gene data show CDR1 as MNHEY and CDR2 as SMNVEV (reference sequence). CDR3 sequence (DNA): TGTGCCAGCAGCCGGGGTATAAGTAATTCACCCCTCCACTTT. This codes for CASSRGISNSPLHF.

This clonotype occurred many times. This chain connects TRBV28 to TRBJ1-1, with D possibly TRBD1 on 5 matching bases. Germline-derived CDR1 and CDR2 are MDHEN and SYDVKM. Deletions cut 7 bases from V and 3 bases from J, with 15 bases between. The CDR3 runs to 14 residues. CDR3 DNA: TGTGCCAGCACCTTCCGGCTGGGGGACACTGAAGCTTTCTTT. Translation: CASTFRLGDTEAFF.

In this sample, this clonotype turned up a few times. The chain uses TRBV3-1 and TRBJ2-7, with D hard to call. The CDR3 consists of 16 residues. Germline V CDR1 and CDR2: LGHDT, YNNKEL (reference sequence). Trimming removed 0 bases from V and 0 bases from J, with 12 bases in between. The CDR3 bases are TGTGCCAGCAGCCAAGATCTGGAGACCTTCTCCTACGAGCAGTACTTC. It is translated as CASSQDLETFSYEQYF.

This chain uses TRBV28 with TRBJ2-1; 10 nucleotides align to TRBD2. The CDR3 consists of 18 residues. Germline V gene lookup returns CDR1 MDHEN and CDR2 SYDVKM. The junction had 18 bases not matched to a gene; V was cut back by 6 bases and J by 7 bases. In nucleotides, the CDR3 is TGTGCCAGCAGAAACCTGAGACTAGCGGGCAGGGGGTGGAATGAGCAGTTCTTC. Translating it yields CASRNLRLAGRGWNEQFF.

This clonotype was recorded many times. The chain links TRBV10-2 to TRBJ1-1; D remains ambiguous. The germline V gene encodes CDR1 WSHSY and CDR2 SAAADI. V lost 4 bases, J lost 3 bases, and 9 bases lay in between. The CDR3 is 13 residues long. The CDR3 reads CASSVGGYTEAFF. The CDR3 DNA follows: TGCGCCAGCAGTGTTGGCGGGTACACTGAAGCTTTCTTT.

This clonotype was counted many times. The CDR3 spells CASSQGGAGAQETQYF. The CDR3 DNA sequence: TGTGCCAGCAGCCAAGGTGGTGCGGGGGCCCAAGAGACCCAGTACTTC. The chain recombines TRBV3-1 with TRBJ2-5, with a possible D match to TRBD2 (7 bases). Germline V CDR1 and CDR2: LGHDT, YNNKEL (reference sequence). The CDR3 runs to 16 residues. The V end was cut by 1 base, the J end by 1 base, with 13 bases between.

This clonotype was seen ten or more times. This chain uses TRBV10-3 with TRBJ1-2; D gene ambiguous. CDR1 and CDR2 (germline): ENHRY, SYGVKD. The CDR3 contains 13 residues. V lost 3 bases to trimming and J lost 3 bases, with 8 bases between them. CDR3: CAISDGSHYGYTF. CDR3 coding DNA: TGTGCCATCAGTGATGGCTCCCACTATGGCTACACCTTC.

This clonotype was observed a handful of times. A much larger clone is a single base away; this may be a read error. This chain connects TRBV11-2 to TRBJ2-1, with D possibly being TRBD1 (5 bases). The CDR3 totals 12 residues. Germline assignment: CDR1 SGHAT and CDR2 FQNNGV. In DNA, the CDR3 is TGTGCCAGCAGCTTCCAGGGAAATGAGCAGCTCTTC. Translation: CASSFQGNEQLF.

In this sample, this clonotype turned up a few times. The chain carries TRBV7-8 and TRBJ2-7; D uncertain. Looked up from germline, CDR1 is SGHVS and CDR2 is FQNEAQ. This CDR3 contains 15 residues. V dropped 1 base and J dropped 3 bases, with 13 bases sitting between them. CDR3 sequence reads: CASSLVGELGYEQYF. CDR3 coding DNA: TGTGCCAGCAGCTTAGTTGGGGAACTTGGCTACGAGCAGTACTTC. The full variable domain, completed using reference TRBV7-8 and TRBJ2-7, is GAGVSQSPRYKVAKRGQDVALRCDPISGHVSLFWYQQALGQGPEFLTYFQNEAQLDKSGLPSDRFFAERPEGSVSTLKIQRTQQEDSAVYLCASSLVGELGYEQYFGPGTRLTVT.

This clonotype was recorded a few times. CDR3 sequence (DNA): TGTGCCAGCAGCGGACGCTTAATTTACACTGAAGCTTTCTTT. Protein: CASSGRLIYTEAFF. The V call is TRBV9, the J call TRBJ1-1; D is uncertain. The CDR3 has 14 residues. V was trimmed by 3 bases and J by 3 bases, leaving 12 bases between them. Looked up from germline, CDR1 is SGDLS and CDR2 is YYNGEE.

This clonotype was detected many times. The rearrangement joins TRBV7-6 to TRBJ2-7; D tentatively reads TRBD1 or TRBD2 (5 bases each). The germline gives CDR1 SGHVS, CDR2 FNYEAQ. This CDR3 has 14 amino acids. V lost 5 bases to trimming and J lost 2 bases, with 13 bases between them. As DNA, the CDR3 is TGTGCCAGCAGCCTCGAACTGGGACCCTACGAGCAGTACTTC. This encodes CASSLELGPYEQYF.

The chain carries TRBV5-8 and TRBJ1-4, with 8 bases aligning to TRBD1. Germline V gene data show CDR1 as SGHTS and CDR2 as YDEGEE. V was clipped by 4 bases and J by 0 bases; unmatched bases: 14. CDR3 length equals 19 residues. CDR3 sequence: CASSATGGTLASTNEKLFF. In DNA form, the CDR3 reads TGTGCCAGCAGCGCCACAGGGGGAACTTTAGCCTCAACTAATGAAAAACTGTTTTTT.

In its sample, this clonotype was seen a few times. The gene calls are TRBV5-4 and TRBJ2-7, with 8 bases matching TRBD2. V lost 4 bases and J lost 2; bases outside the gene matches: 14. The CDR3 is made up of 17 amino acids. Germline V gene sequence: CDR1 SGHNT, CDR2 YYREEE (reference sequence). CDR3 protein: CASSGGGGGTPAYEQYF. The CDR3 nucleotides read TGTGCCAGCAGCGGGGGCGGCGGGGGGACACCGGCCTACGAGCAGTACTTC.

At least ten counts were recorded for this clonotype. This sequence joins TRBV10-1 and TRBJ2-2, with 8 nucleotides matching TRBD1. V was clipped by 9 bases and J by 5 bases; unmatched bases: 8. CDR3 size: 14 residues. Germline lookup yields CDR1 WNHNN and CDR2 SYGVQD (reference sequence). In nucleotides, the CDR3 is TGCGCCAGACTGGACAGGGAGGTTACCGGGGAGCTGTTTTTT. Protein sequence: CARLDREVTGELFF.

This clonotype appeared many times. V is TRBV5-1 and J is TRBJ2-7; D gene ambiguous. This CDR3 region has 15 residues. The germline V and J ends were trimmed by 1 base and 4 bases, with 15 bases remaining between them. Germline CDR1 is SGHRS and CDR2 is YFSETQ. The CDR3 sequence: CASSLRLGRVYEQYF. The CDR3 DNA is TGCGCCAGCAGCTTGAGATTGGGCCGGGTATACGAGCAGTACTTC.

This chain connects TRBV6-1 to TRBJ2-6; D gene uncertain. The CDR3 has 14 amino acids. CDR1 and CDR2 from the germline V gene are MNHNS and SASEGT. The V end lost 8 bases, the J end lost 0 bases, and 8 bases lay between the germline ends. The CDR3: CASGGVSGANVLTF. The CDR3 nucleotides are TGTGCCAGCGGTGGGGTCTCTGGGGCCAACGTCCTGACTTTC.

In the case of this clonotype: Given a much more abundant clone one base away, this may be a read error. J is TRBJ2-2 and V is TRBV7-9; 9 bases agree with TRBD1. The CDR3 loop spans 15 amino acids. V trimming: 1 base; J trimming: 3 bases; junction bases outside the gene matches: 0. Germline lookup yields CDR1 SEHNR and CDR2 FQNEAQ (reference sequence). The CDR3 DNA sequence: TGTGCCAGCAGCTTAGGGACAGGGGACACCGGGGAGCTGTTTTTT. It yields the protein CASSLGTGDTGELFF.